The 6 T cell receptor beta chains below were found in one sample sequenced in a study of blood T cells in healthy people across ages. A J-beta primer mix and a sample-barcoded 5' primer were used in a second PCR of roughly 6 to 12 cycles. From the 5' RACE reads, TCRdb called clonotypes with MiXCR, one entry per CDR3 protein. The data hold hundreds of thousands of distinct CDR3 sequences, with just under 25% observed a single time. These same data were also listed under a study on T cells of mothers and their children.

Input material: blood. All receptors come from a boy aged 5-17 years in good health.

The J gene is TRBJ2-3, the V gene TRBV7-3; 9 nucleotides align to TRBD2. Germline V gene lookup returns CDR1 SGHTA and CDR2 FQGTGA. J gave up 5 bases and V 3 bases, and 9 bases lay outside the gene matches. This CDR3 is built from 16 residues. In nucleotides, the CDR3 is TGTGCCAGCAGCTTCCAAGCGGGAGGAGGTTTAGATACGCAGTATTTT. This sequence encodes CASSFQAGGGLDTQYF. The complete variable domain, with remaining parts taken from reference TRBV7-3 and TRBJ2-3, reads GAGVSQTPSNKVTEKGKYVELRCDPISGHTALYWYRQSLGQGPEFLIYFQGTGAADDSGLPNDRFFAVRPEGSVSTLKIQRTERGDSAVYLCASSFQAGGGLDTQYFGPGTRLTVL.

V is TRBV7-6 and J is TRBJ2-5, with 13 bases lining up with TRBD2. The CDR3 extends over 17 amino acids. Germline assignment: CDR1 SGHVS and CDR2 FNYEAQ. V gave up 5 bases and J gave up 4 bases; unmatched junction bases: 10. CDR3 sequence (DNA): TGTGCCAGCAGCGGTCCAGGACTAGCGGGAGAGGGAGAGACCCAGTACTTC. It yields the protein CASSGPGLAGEGETQYF.

The chain combines TRBV10-3 with TRBJ2-7; perhaps TRBD1 as D (5 bases). V was cut by 3 bases and J by 1 base, with 16 bases left in between. The CDR3 sequence is 16 residues long. In germline, CDR1 is ENHRY, CDR2 SYGVKD. The CDR3 spells CAISEGAGLTSYEQYF. CDR3 DNA sequence: TGTGCCATCAGTGAAGGGGCAGGCCTAACATCCTACGAGCAGTACTTC.

The chain combines TRBV20-1 with TRBJ2-1; TRBD2 agrees at 14 bases. Losses at the gene ends were 6 bases for V and 6 bases for J; bases not matched to a gene: 1. CDR3 length equals 13 residues. The germline V gene has CDR1 DFQATT and CDR2 SNEGSKA (reference sequence). The chain's CDR3 is CSAGTSGSNEQFF. The CDR3 region has the DNA TGCAGTGCCGGGACTAGCGGGAGCAATGAGCAGTTCTTC.

The CDR3 nucleotides read TGTGCCAGCGGGCTAGCGGGGAATTCTGGGGCCAACGTCCTGACTTTC. Translated: CASGLAGNSGANVLTF. The V gene is TRBV28, the J gene TRBJ2-6, with 9 bases that match TRBD2. There are 16 residues in the CDR3. Germline V gene sequence: CDR1 MDHEN, CDR2 SYDVKM. Trimming removed 8 bases from V and 1 base from J; junction bases left unmatched: 6.

This chain joins TRBV3-1 and TRBJ1-2; D call uncertain. V gave up 1 base and J gave up 6 bases, with 12 bases separating them. Germline V lookup: CDR1 LGHDT, CDR2 YNNKEL (reference sequence). The CDR3 length is 14 residues. CDR3 sequence reads: CASSQVIWEDGYTF. CDR3 in DNA: TGTGCCAGCAGCCAAGTCATCTGGGAGGATGGCTACACCTTC.